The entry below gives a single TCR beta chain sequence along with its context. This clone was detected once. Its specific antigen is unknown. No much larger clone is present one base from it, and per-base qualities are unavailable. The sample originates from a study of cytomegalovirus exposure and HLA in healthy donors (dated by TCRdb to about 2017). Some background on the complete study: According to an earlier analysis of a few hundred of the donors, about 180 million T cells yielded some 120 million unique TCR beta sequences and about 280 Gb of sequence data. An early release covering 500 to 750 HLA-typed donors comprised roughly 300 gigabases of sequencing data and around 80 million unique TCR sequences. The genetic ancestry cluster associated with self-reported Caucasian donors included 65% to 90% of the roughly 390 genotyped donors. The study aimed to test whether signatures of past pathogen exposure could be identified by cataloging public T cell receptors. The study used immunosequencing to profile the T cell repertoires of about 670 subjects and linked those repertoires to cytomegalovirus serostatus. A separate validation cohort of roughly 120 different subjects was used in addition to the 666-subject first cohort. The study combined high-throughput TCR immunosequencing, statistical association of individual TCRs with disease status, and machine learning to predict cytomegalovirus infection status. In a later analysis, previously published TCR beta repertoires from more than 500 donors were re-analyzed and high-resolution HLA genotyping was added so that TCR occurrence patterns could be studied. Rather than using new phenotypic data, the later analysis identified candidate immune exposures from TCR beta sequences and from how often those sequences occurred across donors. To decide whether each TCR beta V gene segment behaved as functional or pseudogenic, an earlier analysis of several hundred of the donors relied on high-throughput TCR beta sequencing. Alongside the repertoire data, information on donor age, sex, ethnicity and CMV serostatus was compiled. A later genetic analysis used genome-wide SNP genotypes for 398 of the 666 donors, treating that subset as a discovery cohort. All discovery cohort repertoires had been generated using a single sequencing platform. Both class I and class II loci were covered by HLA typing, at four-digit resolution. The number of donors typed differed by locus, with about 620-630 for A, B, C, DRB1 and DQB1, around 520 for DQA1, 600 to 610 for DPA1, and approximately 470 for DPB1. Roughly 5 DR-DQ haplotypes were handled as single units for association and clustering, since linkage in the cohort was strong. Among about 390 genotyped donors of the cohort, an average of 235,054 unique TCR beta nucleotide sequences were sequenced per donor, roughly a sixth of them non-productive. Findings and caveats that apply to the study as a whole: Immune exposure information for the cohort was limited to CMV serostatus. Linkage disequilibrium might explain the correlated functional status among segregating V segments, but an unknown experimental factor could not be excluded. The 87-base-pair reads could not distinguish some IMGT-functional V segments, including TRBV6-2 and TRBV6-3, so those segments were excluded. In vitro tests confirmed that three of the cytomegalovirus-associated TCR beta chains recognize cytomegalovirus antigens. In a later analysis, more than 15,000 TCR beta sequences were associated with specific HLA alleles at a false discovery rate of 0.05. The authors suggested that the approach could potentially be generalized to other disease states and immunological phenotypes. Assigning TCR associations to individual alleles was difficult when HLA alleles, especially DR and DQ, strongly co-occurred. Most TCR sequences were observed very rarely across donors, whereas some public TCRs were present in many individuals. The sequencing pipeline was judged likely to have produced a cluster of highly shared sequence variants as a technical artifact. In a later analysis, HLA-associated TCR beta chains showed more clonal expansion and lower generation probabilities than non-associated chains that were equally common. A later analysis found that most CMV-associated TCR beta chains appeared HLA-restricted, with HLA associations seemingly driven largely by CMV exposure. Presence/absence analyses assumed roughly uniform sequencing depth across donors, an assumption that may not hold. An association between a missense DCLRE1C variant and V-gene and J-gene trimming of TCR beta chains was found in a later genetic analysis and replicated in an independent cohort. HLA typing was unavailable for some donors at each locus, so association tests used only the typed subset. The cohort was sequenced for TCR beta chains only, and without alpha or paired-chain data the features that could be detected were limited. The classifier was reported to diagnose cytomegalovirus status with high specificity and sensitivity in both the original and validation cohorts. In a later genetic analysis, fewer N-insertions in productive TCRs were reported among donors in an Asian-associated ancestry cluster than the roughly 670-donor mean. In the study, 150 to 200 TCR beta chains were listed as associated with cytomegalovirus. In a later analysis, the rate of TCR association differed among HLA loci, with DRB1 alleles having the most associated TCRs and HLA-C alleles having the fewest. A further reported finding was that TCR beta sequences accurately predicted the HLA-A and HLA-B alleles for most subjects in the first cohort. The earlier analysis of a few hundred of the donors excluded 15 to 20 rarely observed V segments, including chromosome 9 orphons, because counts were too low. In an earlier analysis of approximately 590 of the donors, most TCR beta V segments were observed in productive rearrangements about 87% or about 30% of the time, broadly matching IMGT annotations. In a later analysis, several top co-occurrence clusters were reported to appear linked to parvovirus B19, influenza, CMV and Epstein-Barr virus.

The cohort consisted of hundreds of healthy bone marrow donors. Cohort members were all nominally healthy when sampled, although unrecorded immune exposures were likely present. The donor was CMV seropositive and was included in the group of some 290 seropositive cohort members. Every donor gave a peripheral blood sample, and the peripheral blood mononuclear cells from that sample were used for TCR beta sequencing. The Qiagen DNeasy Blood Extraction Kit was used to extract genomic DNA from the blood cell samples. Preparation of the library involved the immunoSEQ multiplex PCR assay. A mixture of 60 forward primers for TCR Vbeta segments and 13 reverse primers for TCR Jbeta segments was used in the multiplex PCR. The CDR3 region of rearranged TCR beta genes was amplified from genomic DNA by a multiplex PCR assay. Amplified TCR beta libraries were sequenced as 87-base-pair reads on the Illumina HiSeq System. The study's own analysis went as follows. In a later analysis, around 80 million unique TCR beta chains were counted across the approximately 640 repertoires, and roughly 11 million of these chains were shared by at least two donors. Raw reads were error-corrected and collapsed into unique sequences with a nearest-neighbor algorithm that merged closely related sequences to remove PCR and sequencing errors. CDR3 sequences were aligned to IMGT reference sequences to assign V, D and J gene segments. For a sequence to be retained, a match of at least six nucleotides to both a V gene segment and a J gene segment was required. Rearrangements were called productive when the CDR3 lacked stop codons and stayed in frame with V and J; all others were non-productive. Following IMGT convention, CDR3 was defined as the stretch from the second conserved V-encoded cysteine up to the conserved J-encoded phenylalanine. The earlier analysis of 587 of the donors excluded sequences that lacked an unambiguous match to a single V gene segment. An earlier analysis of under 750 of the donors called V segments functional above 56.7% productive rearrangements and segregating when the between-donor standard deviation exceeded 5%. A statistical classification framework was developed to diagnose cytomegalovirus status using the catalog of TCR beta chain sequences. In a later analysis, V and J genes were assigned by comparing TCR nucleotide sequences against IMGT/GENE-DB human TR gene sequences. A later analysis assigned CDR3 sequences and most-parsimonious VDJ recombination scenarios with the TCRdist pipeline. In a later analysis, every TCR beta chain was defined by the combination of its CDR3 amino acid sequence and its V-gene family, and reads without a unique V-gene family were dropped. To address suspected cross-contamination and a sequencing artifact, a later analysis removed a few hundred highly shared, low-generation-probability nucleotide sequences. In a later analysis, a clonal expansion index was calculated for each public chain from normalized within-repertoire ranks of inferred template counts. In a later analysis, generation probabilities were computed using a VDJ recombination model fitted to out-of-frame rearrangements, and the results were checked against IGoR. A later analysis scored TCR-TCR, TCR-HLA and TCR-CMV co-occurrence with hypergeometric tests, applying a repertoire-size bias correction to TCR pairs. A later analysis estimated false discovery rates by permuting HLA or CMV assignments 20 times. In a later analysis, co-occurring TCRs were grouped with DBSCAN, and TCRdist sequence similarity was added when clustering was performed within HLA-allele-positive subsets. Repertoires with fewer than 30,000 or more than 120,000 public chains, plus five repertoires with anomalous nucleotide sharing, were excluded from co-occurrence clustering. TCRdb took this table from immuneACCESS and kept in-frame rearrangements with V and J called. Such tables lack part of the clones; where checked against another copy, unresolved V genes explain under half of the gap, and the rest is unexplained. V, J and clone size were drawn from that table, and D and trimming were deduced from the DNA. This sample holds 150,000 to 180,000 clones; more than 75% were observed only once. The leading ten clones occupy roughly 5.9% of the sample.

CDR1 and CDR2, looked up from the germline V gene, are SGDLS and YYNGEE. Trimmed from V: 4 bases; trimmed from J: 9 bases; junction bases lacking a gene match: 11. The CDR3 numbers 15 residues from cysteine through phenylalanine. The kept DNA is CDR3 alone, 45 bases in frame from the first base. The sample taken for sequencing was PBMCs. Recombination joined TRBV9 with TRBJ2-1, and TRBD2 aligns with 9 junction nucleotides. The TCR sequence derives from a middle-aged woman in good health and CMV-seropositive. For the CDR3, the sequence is CASSHGGTSLTEQFF. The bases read TGTGCCAGCAGCCATGGGGGGACTAGCTTGACTGAGCAGTTCTTC. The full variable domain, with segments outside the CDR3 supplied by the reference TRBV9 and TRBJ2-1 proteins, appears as DSGVTQTPKHLITATGQRVTLRCSPRSGDLSVYWYQQSLDQGLQFLIQYYNGEERAKGNILERFSAQQFPDLHSELNLSSLELGDSALYFCASSHGGTSLTEQFFGPGTRLTVL.